The clone carrying this TCR beta chain turned up a few times. Its antigen is not known. TCRdb re-called the 5' RACE reads with MiXCR, one entry per CDR3 protein. The sample includes about 520,000 distinct CDR3 sequences, 20% to 25% of them seen just once. The CDR3 totals 15 residues. The germline V and J ends were trimmed by 3 bases and 3 bases, with 10 bases remaining between them. The germline V gene has CDR1 SGDLS and CDR2 YYNGEE. This sample is drawn from a study of identical twins. Study-wide results and caveats: Within twin pairs, the out-of-frame alpha sequences they shared showed excess low generation probability.

Healthy Caucasians alone served as donors. These sequences were also reported in another study, on T cells expressing NK-cell markers. According to that study: The leading position in the CD3+CD56-NKG2C+ fraction of a few donors also went to these clonotypes.

This chain connects TRBV9 to TRBJ1-6, with a possible D match to TRBD1 (6 bases). The clonotype was recovered from a woman younger than 30 in good health. Sequencing was carried out using CD4+ T cells sorted from blood. DNA for the CDR3: TGTGCCAGCAGCGCCCAGGGGAACTATAATTCACCCCTCCACTTT. It encodes CASSAQGNYNSPLHF.